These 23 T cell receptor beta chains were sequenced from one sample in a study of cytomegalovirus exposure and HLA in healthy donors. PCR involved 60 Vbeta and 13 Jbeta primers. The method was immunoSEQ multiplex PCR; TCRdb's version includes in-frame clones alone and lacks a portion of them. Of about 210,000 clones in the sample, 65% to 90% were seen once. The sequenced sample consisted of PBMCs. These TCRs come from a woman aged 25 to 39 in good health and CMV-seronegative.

The CDR3 sequence is CASRAAMNYEQYF. In nucleotides, the CDR3 is TGTGCCAGCAGAGCGGCTATGAATTACGAGCAGTACTTC. The rearrangement joins TRBV28 to TRBJ2-7; maybe TRBD2 (5 bases). Trimming stripped 6 bases from V and 4 bases from J, with 13 bases between. This CDR3 has 13 amino acids. CDR1 is MDHEN and CDR2 is SYDVKM in the germline V gene.

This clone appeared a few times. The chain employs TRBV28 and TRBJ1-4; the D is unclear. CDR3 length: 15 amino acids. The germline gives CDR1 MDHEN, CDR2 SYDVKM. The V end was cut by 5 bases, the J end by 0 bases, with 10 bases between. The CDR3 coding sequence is TGTGCCAGCAGTGAGATAAGTGCAACTAATGAAAAACTGTTTTTT. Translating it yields CASSEISATNEKLFF.

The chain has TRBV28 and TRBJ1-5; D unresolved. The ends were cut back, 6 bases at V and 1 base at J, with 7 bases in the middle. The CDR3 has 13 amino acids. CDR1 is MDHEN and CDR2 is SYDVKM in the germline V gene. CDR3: CASSPQSNQPQHF. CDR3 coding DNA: TGTGCCAGCAGCCCCCAGAGCAATCAGCCCCAGCATTTT.

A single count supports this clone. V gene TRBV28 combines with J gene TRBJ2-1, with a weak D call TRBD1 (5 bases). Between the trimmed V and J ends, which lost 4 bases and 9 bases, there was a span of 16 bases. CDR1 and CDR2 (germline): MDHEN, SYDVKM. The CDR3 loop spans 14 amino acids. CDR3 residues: CASSSGFLGAEQFF. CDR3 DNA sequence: TGTGCCAGCAGTTCAGGGTTTCTAGGTGCTGAGCAGTTCTTC.

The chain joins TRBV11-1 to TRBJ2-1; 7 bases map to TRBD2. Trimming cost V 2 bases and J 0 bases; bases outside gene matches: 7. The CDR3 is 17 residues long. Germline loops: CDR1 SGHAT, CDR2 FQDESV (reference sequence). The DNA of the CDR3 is TGTGCCAGCAGCTTATGGGGAGGGGCCGACTCCTACAATGAGCAGTTCTTC. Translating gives CASSLWGGADSYNEQFF.

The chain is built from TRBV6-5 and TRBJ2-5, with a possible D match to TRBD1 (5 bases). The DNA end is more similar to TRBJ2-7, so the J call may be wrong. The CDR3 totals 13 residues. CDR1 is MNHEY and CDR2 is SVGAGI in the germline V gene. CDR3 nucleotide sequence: TGTGCCAGCAGTTACGGACACAACTACGAGCAGTACTTC. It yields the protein CASSYGHNYEQYF.

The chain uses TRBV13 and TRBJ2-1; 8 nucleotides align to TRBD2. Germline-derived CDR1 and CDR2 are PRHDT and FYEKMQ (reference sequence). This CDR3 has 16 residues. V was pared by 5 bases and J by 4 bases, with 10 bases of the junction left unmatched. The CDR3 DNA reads TGTGCCAGCAGCCGGGGGGGCGGGGGAGCATACAATGAGCAGTTCTTC. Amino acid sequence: CASSRGGGGAYNEQFF.

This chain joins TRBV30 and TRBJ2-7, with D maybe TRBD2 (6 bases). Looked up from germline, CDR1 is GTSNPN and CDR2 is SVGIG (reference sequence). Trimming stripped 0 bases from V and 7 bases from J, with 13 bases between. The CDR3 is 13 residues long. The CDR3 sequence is CAWSVSGVGEQYF. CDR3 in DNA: TGTGCCTGGAGTGTCTCGGGGGTCGGAGAGCAGTACTTC. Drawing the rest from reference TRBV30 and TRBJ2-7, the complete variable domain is SQTIHQWPATLVQPVGSPLSLECTVEGTSNPNLYWYRQAAGRGLQLLFYSVGIGQISSEVPQNLSASRPQDRQFILSSKKLLLSDSGFYLCAWSVSGVGEQYFGPGTRLTVT.

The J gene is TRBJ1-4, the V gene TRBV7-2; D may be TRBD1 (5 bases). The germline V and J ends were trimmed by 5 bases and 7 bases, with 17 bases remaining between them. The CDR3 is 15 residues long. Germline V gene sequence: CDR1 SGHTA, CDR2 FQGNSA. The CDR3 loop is CASSLTGTPGEKLFF. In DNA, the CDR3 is TGTGCCAGCAGCCTTACCGGGACTCCTGGTGAAAAACTGTTTTTT.

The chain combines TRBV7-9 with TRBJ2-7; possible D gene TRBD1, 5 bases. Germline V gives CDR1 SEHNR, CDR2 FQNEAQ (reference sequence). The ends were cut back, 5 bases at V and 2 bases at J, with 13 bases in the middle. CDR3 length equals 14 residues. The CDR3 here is CASSQTLGPYEQYF. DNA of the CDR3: TGTGCCAGCAGCCAAACTTTGGGGCCCTACGAGCAGTACTTC.

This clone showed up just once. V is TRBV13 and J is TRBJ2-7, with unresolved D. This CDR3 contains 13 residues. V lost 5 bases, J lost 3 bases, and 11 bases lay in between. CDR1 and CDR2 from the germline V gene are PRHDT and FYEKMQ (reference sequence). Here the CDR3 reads CASSLNLFYEQYF. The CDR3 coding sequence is TGTGCCAGCAGCCTAAACCTCTTCTACGAGCAGTACTTC.

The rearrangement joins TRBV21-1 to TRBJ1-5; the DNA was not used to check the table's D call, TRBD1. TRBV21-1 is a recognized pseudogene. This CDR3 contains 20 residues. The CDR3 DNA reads TGTGCCAGCAGCAAAGAGTATTCCAGGGGATTCCTTTATAGCAATCAGCCCCAGCATTTT. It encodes CASSKEYSRGFLYSNQPQHF.

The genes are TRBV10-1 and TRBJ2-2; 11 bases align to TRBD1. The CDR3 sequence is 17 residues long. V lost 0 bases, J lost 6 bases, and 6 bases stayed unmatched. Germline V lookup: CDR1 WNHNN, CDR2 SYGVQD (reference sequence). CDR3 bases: TGCGCCAGCAGTGAGTCTCCGGGACAGGGGGTCCCCGGGGAGCTGTTTTTT. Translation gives CASSESPGQGVPGELFF.

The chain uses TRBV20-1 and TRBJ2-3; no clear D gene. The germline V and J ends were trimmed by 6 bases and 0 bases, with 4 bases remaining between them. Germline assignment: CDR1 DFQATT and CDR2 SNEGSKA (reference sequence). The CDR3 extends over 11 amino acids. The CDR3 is CSAASTDTQYF. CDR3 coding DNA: TGCAGTGCGGCAAGCACAGATACGCAGTATTTT.

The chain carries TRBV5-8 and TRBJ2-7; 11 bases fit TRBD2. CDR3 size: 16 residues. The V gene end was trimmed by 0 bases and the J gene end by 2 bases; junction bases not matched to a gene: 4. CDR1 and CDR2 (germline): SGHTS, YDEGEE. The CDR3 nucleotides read TGTGCCAGCAGCTTGGTTGTGACTAGCGGGACCTACGAGCAGTACTTC. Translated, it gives CASSLVVTSGTYEQYF.

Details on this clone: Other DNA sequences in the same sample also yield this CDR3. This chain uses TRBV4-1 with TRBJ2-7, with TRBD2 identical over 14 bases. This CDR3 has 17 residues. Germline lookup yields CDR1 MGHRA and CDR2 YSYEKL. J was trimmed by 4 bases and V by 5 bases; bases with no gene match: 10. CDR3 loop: CASSTGTSGGAGYEQYF. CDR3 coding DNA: TGCGCCAGCAGCACCGGGACTAGCGGGGGTGCAGGATACGAGCAGTACTTC.

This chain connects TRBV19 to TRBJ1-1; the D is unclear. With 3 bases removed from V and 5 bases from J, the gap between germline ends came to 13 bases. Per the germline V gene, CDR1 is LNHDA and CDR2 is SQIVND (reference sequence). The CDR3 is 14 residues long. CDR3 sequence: CASSIGGILTEAFF. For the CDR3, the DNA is TGTGCCAGTAGTATTGGCGGGATTTTGACTGAAGCTTTCTTT.

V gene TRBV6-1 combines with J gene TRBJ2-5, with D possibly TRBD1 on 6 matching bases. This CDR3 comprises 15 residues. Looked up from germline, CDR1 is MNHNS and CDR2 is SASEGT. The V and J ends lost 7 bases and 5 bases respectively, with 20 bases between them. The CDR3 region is CASTPNQGLGETQYF. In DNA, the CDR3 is TGTGCCAGCACCCCGAACCAGGGGTTGGGGGAGACCCAGTACTTC.

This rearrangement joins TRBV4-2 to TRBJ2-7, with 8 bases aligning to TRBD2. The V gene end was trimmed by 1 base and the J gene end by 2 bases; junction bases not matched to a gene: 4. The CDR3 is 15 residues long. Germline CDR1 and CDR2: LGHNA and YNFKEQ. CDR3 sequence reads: CASSQGWRGAYEQYF. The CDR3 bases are TGTGCCAGCAGCCAAGGATGGCGGGGGGCCTACGAGCAGTACTTC.

CDR3 sequence: CASSPVRQREAFF. For the CDR3, the DNA is TGTGCCAGCTCACCAGTACGTCAGCGTGAAGCTTTCTTT. The J gene is TRBJ1-1, the V gene TRBV18; D not resolved. Germline V gene data show CDR1 as KGHSH and CDR2 as LQKENI. This CDR3 has 13 residues. The V end was cut by 2 bases, the J end by 7 bases, with 11 bases between.

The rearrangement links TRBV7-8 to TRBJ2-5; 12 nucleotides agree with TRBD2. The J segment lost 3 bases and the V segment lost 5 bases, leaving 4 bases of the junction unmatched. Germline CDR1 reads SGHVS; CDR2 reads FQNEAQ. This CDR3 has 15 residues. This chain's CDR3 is CASSRTSGDEETQYF. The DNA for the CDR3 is TGTGCCAGCAGCCGGACTAGCGGGGACGAAGAGACCCAGTACTTC.

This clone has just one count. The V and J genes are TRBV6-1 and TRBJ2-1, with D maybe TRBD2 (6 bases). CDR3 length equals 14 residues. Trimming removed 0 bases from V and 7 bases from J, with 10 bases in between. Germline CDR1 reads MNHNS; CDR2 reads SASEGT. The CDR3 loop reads CASSEARSGNEQFF. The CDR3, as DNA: TGTGCCAGCAGTGAAGCAAGGAGCGGGAATGAGCAGTTCTTC.

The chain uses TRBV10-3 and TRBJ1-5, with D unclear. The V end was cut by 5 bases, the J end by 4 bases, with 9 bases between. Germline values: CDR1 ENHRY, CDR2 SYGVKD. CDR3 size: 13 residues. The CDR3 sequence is CAISPDLNQPQHF. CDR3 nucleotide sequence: TGTGCCATCAGTCCAGATTTAAATCAGCCCCAGCATTTT.